Listed below are T cell receptor beta chains from one sample, sequenced in a study of CD8+ T cells in alopecia areata. Assay used: immunoSEQ multiplex PCR; TCRdb lists only in-frame clones, some missing. The top ten hold over 10% of the sample, which has 150,000 to 200,000 clones, under 60% seen once. The sample consisted of CD8+ T cells sorted from blood, taken at week 24, from a patient treated with tofacitinib. The receptor set was obtained from a human donor with alopecia areata. Each CDR3 is given with its conserved first and last residue. A D gene is named only where the DNA matches it firmly. The size entry is marked missing in some rows and otherwise reads once, few, many or a size class.

clone_size	v_call	d_call	j_call	cdr3_aa	cdr3_nt
NA	TRBV30	NA	TRBJ2-7	CAWSLGDEQYF	TGTGCCTGGAGTCTAGGGGACGAGCAGTACTTC
NA	TRBV30	NA	TRBJ2-7	CAWSATRFSYEQYF	TGTGCCTGGAGTGCTACCAGGTTCTCCTACGAGCAGTACTTC
NA	TRBV9	NA	TRBJ2-1	CASSDHNEQFF	TGTGCCAGCAGCGACCACAATGAGCAGTTCTTC
NA	TRBV5-1	NA	TRBJ2-1	CASSEEGSWEFF	TGCGCCAGCAGCGAGGAGGGAAGCTGGGAGTTCTTC
NA	TRBV5-6	TRBD1	TRBJ1-6	CASSQGGGSPLHF	TGTGCCAGCAGCCAAGGGGGCGGCTCACCCCTCCACTTT
NA	TRBV5-4	NA	TRBJ1-1	CASSPTRRAEAFF	TGTGCCAGCAGCCCAACCAGACGCGCTGAAGCTTTCTTT
few	TRBV28	NA	TRBJ2-5	CASSFDRSREETQYF	TGTGCCAGCAGTTTTGACAGGAGTCGAGAAGAGACCCAGTACTTC
NA	TRBV9	NA	TRBJ2-7	CASSVEAGTEQYF	TGTGCCAGCAGCGTAGAGGCTGGGACCGAGCAGTACTTC
once	TRBV4-1	NA	TRBJ2-3	CASSLGLASTDTQYF	TGCGCCAGCAGCCTGGGGCTAGCTAGCACAGATACGCAGTATTTT
NA	TRBV6-5	NA	TRBJ2-5	CASRTGETQYF	TGTGCCAGCAGAACGGGGGAGACCCAGTACTTC
few	TRBV4-1	TRBD2	TRBJ2-1	CASSLVTSGENNEQFF	TGCGCCAGCAGCCTCGTTACTAGCGGGGAAAACAATGAGCAGTTCTTC
NA	TRBV30	NA	TRBJ2-7	CAWKGSGVEQYF	TGTGCCTGGAAAGGATCGGGTGTCGAGCAGTACTTC
NA	TRBV15	NA	TRBJ1-5	CATSREGRVNNQPQHF	TGTGCCACCAGCAGAGAAGGGAGAGTAAACAATCAGCCCCAGCATTTT
once	TRBV30	TRBD2	TRBJ2-7	CAWTSGPYEQYF	TGTGCCTGGACTAGCGGGCCTTACGAGCAGTACTTC
once	TRBV27	NA	TRBJ1-1	CASRGRTEAFF	TGTGCCAGCAGGGGTCGGACTGAAGCTTTCTTT
many	TRBV19	NA	TRBJ2-1	CASSLTRNEQFF	TGTGCCAGTAGTCTTACTAGGAATGAGCAGTTCTTC
NA	TRBV5-1	NA	TRBJ2-7	CASSLDGGFNEQYF	TGCGCCAGCAGCTTGGATGGGGGCTTCAACGAGCAGTACTTC
NA	TRBV10-3	NA	TRBJ2-7	CAISEGPSYEQYF	TGTGCCATCAGTGAAGGGCCATCTTACGAGCAGTACTTC
NA	TRBV5-1	NA	TRBJ2-2	CASSLKNGAGELFF	TGCGCCAGCAGCTTGAAAAATGGTGCCGGGGAGCTGTTTTTT
NA	TRBV12-5	NA	TRBJ2-7	CASGLVGYEQYF	TGTGCTAGTGGTTTAGTCGGATACGAGCAGTACTTC
few	TRBV28	TRBD1	TRBJ1-2	CASTRQGGYGYTF	TGTGCCAGCACCCGACAGGGAGGTTATGGCTACACCTTC
few	TRBV7-9	TRBD1	TRBJ1-3	CASRGQGTGNTIYF	TGTGCCAGCAGGGGACAGGGAACTGGAAACACCATATATTTT
NA	TRBV10-1	NA	TRBJ1-2	CASSETRNPPYGYTF	TGCGCCAGCAGCGAAACCCGGAACCCACCCTATGGCTACACCTTC
NA	TRBV18	NA	TRBJ2-7	CASSPEINYEQYF	TGTGCCAGCTCACCAGAGATCAACTACGAGCAGTACTTC
NA	TRBV25-1	NA	TRBJ2-7	CASSHREQYF	TGTGCCAGCAGTCACCGCGAGCAGTACTTC
few	TRBV7-9	NA	TRBJ2-7	CASSPGDNPYEQYF	TGTGCCAGCAGCCCTGGGGACAACCCCTACGAGCAGTACTTC
NA	TRBV2	TRBD1	TRBJ1-1	CASRRTGTTEAFF	TGTGCCAGCAGGAGGACAGGTACGACTGAAGCTTTCTTT
NA	TRBV2	TRBD2	TRBJ2-3	CASRNSTSGGPDTQYF	TGTGCCAGCAGGAACTCGACTAGCGGGGGACCCGATACGCAGTATTTT
NA	TRBV25-1	TRBD1	TRBJ1-4	CASSRQGKSEKLFF	TGTGCCAGCAGTAGACAGGGAAAGAGTGAAAAACTGTTTTTT
NA	TRBV29-1	TRBD1	TRBJ2-5	CSVEDRAQETQYF	TGCAGCGTTGAGGACAGGGCGCAAGAGACCCAGTACTTC
NA	TRBV11-2	TRBD1	TRBJ1-1	CASSPIDRVAGRTEAFF	TGTGCCAGCAGCCCCATTGACAGGGTGGCCGGAAGGACTGAAGCTTTCTTT
NA	TRBV2	NA	TRBJ2-3	CASPRGRGSTDTQYF	TGTGCCAGCCCTCGGGGGCGGGGGAGCACAGATACGCAGTATTTT
NA	TRBV9	NA	TRBJ2-5	CASNEYQETQYF	TGTGCCAGCAACGAGTACCAAGAGACCCAGTACTTC
NA	TRBV25-1	NA	TRBJ2-7	CASSDPLGQYF	TGTGCCAGCAGTGATCCTTTGGGGCAGTACTTC
NA	TRBV7-8	NA	TRBJ2-7	CASSFGTETYEQYF	TGTGCCAGCAGCTTCGGGACGGAAACCTACGAGCAGTACTTC
NA	TRBV14	TRBD2	TRBJ2-5	CASSQALAGSPQETQYF	TGTGCCAGCAGCCAAGCACTAGCGGGGTCCCCCCAAGAGACCCAGTACTTC
once	TRBV5-6	NA	TRBJ1-1	CASSSGGSEAFF	TGTGCCAGCAGCTCGGGGGGATCTGAAGCTTTCTTT
NA	TRBV30	TRBD1	TRBJ1-4	CAWRVPRGQTNVWEKLFF	TGTGCCTGGAGAGTCCCGAGGGGACAGACAAACGTGTGGGAAAAACTGTTTTTT
NA	TRBV5-1	NA	TRBJ2-7	CASSGGPLEQYF	TGCGCCAGCAGCGGCGGACCCCTGGAGCAGTACTTC
NA	TRBV7-9	TRBD2	TRBJ2-3	CASSQRRGIADTQYF	TGTGCCAGCAGCCAAAGGCGGGGGATCGCAGATACGCAGTATTTT
NA	TRBV7-9	NA	TRBJ2-2	CASSSPTGELFF	TGTGCCAGCAGCTCTCCCACGGGGGAGCTGTTTTTT
NA	TRBV9	NA	TRBJ2-6	CASSGNRGANVLTF	TGTGCCAGCAGCGGTAATCGTGGGGCCAACGTCCTGACTTTC
NA	TRBV5-6	NA	TRBJ1-6	CASSSDSPRSTLHF	TGTGCCAGCAGTTCGGACAGTCCCAGGAGCACCCTCCACTTT
NA	TRBV12-5	NA	TRBJ2-7	CASGLVPGEQYF	TGTGCTAGTGGTTTGGTACCGGGAGAGCAGTACTTC
NA	TRBV10-3	NA	TRBJ2-7	CAIRDPGEAEQYF	TGTGCCATCAGGGACCCTGGGGAAGCCGAGCAGTACTTC
NA	TRBV5-1	NA	TRBJ1-4	CASSLDSGTNEKLFF	TGCGCCAGCAGCTTGGACTCCGGGACTAATGAAAAACTGTTTTTT
once	TRBV6-5	NA	TRBJ2-7	CASSYSGRSYEQYF	TGTGCCAGCAGTTACTCAGGGAGATCCTACGAGCAGTACTTC
NA	TRBV6-5	TRBD1	TRBJ2-5	CASSPRTGRETQYF	TGTGCCAGCAGTCCCAGGACAGGGAGGGAGACCCAGTACTTC
few	TRBV5-1	NA	TRBJ2-7	CASYDRSSSYEQYF	TGCGCCAGCTACGACAGATCGAGCTCCTACGAGCAGTACTTC
many	TRBV7-9	NA	TRBJ2-1	CASSPGTWNEQFF	TGTGCCAGCAGCCCCGGGACGTGGAATGAGCAGTTCTTC
once	TRBV30	TRBD2	TRBJ2-3	CAWKRGGPTDTQYF	TGTGCCTGGAAGCGCGGGGGACCCACAGATACGCAGTATTTT
NA	TRBV5-4	NA	TRBJ1-6	CASSFESYNSPLHF	TGTGCCAGCAGCTTTGAATCCTATAATTCACCCCTCCACTTT
NA	TRBV7-9	NA	TRBJ2-5	CASSNRETQYF	TGTGCCAGCAGCAATAGGGAGACCCAGTACTTC
NA	TRBV13	NA	TRBJ1-1	CASSLGQNTEAFF	TGTGCCAGCAGCCTCGGACAGAACACTGAAGCTTTCTTT